This entry is about one T cell receptor beta chain. This record comes from a study of shared clonotypes between healthy human individuals. For sorted subsets, roughly 210 ng DNA per replicate equaled about 30,000 T cell genomes. Assay: immunoSEQ multiplex PCR; the TCRdb copy retains only in-frame clones and omits some. The sample carries under 550,000 clones, 90% to 97% recorded once. This CDR3 region has 14 residues. Germline-derived CDR1 and CDR2 are MNHEY and SVGAGI. Trimming took off 10 bases at V and 0 bases at J, with 12 bases between the two ends. What was sequenced was naive CD4+ T cells sorted from blood. Stated subset: CD45RA+ positively selected. The clonotype originates from a woman aged 25 to 39 in good health. The V gene is TRBV6-5, the J gene TRBJ2-2; the D call may be TRBD1 or TRBD2 (5 bases each). The CDR3 spells CATRDGSNTGELFF. In DNA form, the CDR3 reads TGTGCCACCAGGGACGGCTCGAACACCGGGGAGCTGTTTTTT.